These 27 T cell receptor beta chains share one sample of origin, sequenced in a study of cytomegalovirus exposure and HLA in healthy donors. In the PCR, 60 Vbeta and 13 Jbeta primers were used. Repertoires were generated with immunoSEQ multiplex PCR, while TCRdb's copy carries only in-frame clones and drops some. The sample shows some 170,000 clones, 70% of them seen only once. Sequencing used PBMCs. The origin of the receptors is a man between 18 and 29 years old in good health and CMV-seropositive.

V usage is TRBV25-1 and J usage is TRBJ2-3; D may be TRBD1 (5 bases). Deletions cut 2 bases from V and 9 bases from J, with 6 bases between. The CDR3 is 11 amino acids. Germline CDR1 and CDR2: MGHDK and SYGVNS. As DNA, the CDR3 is TGTGCCAGCAGTGAACCAGGGACGCAGTATTTT. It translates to CASSEPGTQYF.

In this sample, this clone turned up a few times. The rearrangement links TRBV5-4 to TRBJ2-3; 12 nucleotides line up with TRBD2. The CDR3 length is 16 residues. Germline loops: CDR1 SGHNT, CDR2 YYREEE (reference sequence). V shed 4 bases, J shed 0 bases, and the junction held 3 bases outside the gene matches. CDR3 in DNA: TGTGCCAGCAGCCCTGGGACTAGCGGGAGCACAGATACGCAGTATTTT. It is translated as CASSPGTSGSTDTQYF.

The CDR3 loop reads CASSAGRAKSYNEQFF. CDR3 coding DNA: TGTGCCAGCAGCGCCGGGAGGGCCAAATCCTACAATGAGCAGTTCTTC. This chain links TRBV5-4 with TRBJ2-1, with 8 bases matching TRBD2. CDR1 and CDR2 (germline): SGHNT, YYREEE (reference sequence). This CDR3 has 16 amino acids. The J segment lost 1 base and the V segment lost 4 bases, leaving 7 bases of the junction unmatched.

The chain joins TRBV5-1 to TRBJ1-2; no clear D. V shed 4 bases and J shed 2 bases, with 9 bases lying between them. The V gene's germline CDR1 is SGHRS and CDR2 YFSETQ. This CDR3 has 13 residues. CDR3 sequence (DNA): TGCGCCAGCAGCCCCACAGAAAACTATGGCTACACCTTC. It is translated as CASSPTENYGYTF.

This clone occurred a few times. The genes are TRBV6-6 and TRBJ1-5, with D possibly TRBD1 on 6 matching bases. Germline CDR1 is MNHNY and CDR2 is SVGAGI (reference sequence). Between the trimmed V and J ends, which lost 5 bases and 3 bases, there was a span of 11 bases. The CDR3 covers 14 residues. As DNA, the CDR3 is TGTGCCAGCAGTCCGCAGGGGAACAATCAGCCCCAGCATTTT. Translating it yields CASSPQGNNQPQHF.

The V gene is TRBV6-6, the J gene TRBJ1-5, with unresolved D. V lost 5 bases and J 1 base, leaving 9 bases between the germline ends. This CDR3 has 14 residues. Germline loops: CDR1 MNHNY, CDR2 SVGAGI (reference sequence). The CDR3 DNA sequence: TGTGCCAGCAGTCCCGCGGGGAGCAATCAGCCCCAGCATTTT. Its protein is CASSPAGSNQPQHF.

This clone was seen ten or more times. CDR3 protein: CASSWTGGMNTEAFF. The CDR3 bases are TGTGCCAGCTCTTGGACAGGGGGAATGAACACTGAAGCTTTCTTT. V is TRBV6-1 and J is TRBJ1-1, with 10 bases aligning to TRBD1. Trimming removed 8 bases from V and 0 bases from J; junction bases left unmatched: 6. Per germline, CDR1 MNHNS and CDR2 SASEGT. This CDR3 is built from 15 residues.

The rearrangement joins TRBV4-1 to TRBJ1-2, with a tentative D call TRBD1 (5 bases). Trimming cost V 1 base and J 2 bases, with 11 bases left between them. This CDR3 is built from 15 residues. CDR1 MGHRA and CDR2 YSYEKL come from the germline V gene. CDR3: CASSQAPTENYGYTF. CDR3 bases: TGCGCCAGCAGCCAAGCTCCGACAGAGAACTATGGCTACACCTTC.

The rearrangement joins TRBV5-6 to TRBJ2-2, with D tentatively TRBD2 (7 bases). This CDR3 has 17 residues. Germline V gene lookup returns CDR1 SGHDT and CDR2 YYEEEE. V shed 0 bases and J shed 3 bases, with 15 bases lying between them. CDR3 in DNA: TGTGCCAGCAGCTTGGTCGAGGGGGGGGTATACACCGGGGAGCTGTTTTTT. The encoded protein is CASSLVEGGVYTGELFF.

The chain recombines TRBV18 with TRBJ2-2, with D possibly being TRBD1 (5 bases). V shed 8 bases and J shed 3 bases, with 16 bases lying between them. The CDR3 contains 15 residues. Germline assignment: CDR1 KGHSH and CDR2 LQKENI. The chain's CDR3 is CASDRSQFDTGELFF. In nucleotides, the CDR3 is TGTGCCAGCGACAGAAGTCAGTTTGACACCGGGGAGCTGTTTTTT.

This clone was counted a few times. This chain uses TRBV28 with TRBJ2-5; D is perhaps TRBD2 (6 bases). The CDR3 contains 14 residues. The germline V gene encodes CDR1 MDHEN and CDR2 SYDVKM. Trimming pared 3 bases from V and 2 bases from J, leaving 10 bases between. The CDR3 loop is CASSFYGLQETQYF. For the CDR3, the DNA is TGTGCCAGCAGTTTCTACGGACTACAAGAGACCCAGTACTTC.

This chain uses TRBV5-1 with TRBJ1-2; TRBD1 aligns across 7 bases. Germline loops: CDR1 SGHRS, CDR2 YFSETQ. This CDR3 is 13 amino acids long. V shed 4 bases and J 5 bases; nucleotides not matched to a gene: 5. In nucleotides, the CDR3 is TGCGCCAGCAGCCCCGGGACAGAGTATGGCTACACCTTC. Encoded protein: CASSPGTEYGYTF. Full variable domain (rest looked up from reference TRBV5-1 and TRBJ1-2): KAGVTQTPRYLIKTRGQQVTLSCSPISGHRSVSWYQQTPGQGLQFLFEYFSETQRNKGNFPGRFSGRQFSNSRSEMNVSTLELGDSALYLCASSPGTEYGYTFGSGTRLTVV.

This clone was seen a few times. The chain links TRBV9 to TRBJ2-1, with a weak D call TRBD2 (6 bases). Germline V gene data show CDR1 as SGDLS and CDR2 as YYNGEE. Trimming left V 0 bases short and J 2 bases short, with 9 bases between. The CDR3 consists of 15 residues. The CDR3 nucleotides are TGTGCCAGCAGCGTAGAGGCTAGCGCCTACAATGAGCAGTTCTTC. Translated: CASSVEASAYNEQFF.

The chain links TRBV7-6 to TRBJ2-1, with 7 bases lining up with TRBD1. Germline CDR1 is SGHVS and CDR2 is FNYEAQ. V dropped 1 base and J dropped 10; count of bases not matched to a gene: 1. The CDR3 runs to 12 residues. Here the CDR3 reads CASSLGGQEQFF. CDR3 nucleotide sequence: TGTGCCAGCAGCTTAGGGGGACAGGAGCAGTTCTTC.

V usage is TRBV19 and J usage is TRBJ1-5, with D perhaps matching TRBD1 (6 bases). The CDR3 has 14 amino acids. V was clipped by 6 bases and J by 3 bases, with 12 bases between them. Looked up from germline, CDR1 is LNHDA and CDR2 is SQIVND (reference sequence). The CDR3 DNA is TGTGCCAGTAGCCGCGACAGGCCCAATCAGCCCCAGCATTTT. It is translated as CASSRDRPNQPQHF.

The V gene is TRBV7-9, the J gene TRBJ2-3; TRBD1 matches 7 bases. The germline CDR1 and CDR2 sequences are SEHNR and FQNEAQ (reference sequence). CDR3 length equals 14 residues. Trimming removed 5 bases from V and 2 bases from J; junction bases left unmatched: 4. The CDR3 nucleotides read TGTGCCAGCAGCCCGACAGGGAACACAGATACGCAGTATTTT. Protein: CASSPTGNTDTQYF.

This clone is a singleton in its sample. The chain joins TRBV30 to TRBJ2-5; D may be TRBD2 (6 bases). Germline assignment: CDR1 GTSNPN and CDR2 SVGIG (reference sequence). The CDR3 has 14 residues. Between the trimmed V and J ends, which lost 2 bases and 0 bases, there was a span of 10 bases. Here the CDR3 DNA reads TGTGCCTGGAGTACTGGAGGGAACCAAGAGACCCAGTACTTC. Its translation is CAWSTGGNQETQYF. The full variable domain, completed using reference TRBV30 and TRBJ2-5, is SQTIHQWPATLVQPVGSPLSLECTVEGTSNPNLYWYRQAAGRGLQLLFYSVGIGQISSEVPQNLSASRPQDRQFILSSKKLLLSDSGFYLCAWSTGGNQETQYFGPGTRLLVL.

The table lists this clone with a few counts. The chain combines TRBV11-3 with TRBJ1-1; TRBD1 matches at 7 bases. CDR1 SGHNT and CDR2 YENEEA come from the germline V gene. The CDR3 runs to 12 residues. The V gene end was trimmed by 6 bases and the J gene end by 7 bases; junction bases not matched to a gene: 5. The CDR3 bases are TGTGCCAGCAGAAATGGGGACAGTGAAGCTTTCTTT. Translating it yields CASRNGDSEAFF.

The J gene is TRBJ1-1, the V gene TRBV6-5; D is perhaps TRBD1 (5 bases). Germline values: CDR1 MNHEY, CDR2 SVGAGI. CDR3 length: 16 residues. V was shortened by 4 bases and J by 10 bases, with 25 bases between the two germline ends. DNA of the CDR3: TGTGCCAGCAGTTTACACCCCTCTCCGACAGATCCTTTAGCTTTCTTT. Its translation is CASSLHPSPTDPLAFF.

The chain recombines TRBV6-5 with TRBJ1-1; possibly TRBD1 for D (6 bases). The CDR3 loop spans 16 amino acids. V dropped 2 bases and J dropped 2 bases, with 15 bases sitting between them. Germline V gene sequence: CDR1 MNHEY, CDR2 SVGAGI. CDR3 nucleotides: TGTGCCAGCAGTTACCGTCTAACAGGGAGTAACACTGAAGCTTTCTTT. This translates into CASSYRLTGSNTEAFF.

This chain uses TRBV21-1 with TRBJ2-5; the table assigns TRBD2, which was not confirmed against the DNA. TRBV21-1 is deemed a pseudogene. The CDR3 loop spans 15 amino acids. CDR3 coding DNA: TGTGCCAGCAGCAGGGGGGGGCGGACTCAAGAGACCCAGTACTTC. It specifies CASSRGGRTQETQYF.

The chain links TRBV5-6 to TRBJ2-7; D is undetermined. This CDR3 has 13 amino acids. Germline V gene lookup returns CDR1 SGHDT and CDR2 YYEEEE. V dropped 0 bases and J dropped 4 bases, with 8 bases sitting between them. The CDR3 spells CASSLGQVYEQYV. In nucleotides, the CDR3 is TGTGCCAGCAGCTTGGGTCAGGTTTACGAGCAGTACGTC.

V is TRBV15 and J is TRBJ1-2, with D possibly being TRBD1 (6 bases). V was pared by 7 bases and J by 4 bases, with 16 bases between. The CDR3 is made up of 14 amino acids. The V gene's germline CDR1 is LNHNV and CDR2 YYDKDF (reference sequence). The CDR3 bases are TGTGCCACCAATAAGGACAGAGGGAGCTATGGCTACACCTTC. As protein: CATNKDRGSYGYTF.

The DNA of the CDR3 is TGTGCCAGCAGCTTAGTTGGGCGGGAGGGCCGATCCTACAATGAGCAGTTCTTC. Translating it yields CASSLVGREGRSYNEQFF. The chain recombines TRBV11-2 with TRBJ2-1, with 9 bases matching TRBD2. The CDR3 consists of 18 residues. CDR1 SGHAT and CDR2 FQNNGV come from the germline V gene. V shed 1 base and J 1 base; nucleotides not matched to a gene: 8.

The CDR3: CASSQEFGPATEAFF. The CDR3 region has the DNA TGTGCCAGCAGCCAAGAATTTGGGCCGGCAACTGAAGCTTTCTTT. V usage is TRBV14 and J usage is TRBJ1-1; D remains unclear. The germline V gene encodes CDR1 SGHDN and CDR2 FVKESK. Trimming removed 0 bases at V and 5 bases at J, with 13 bases between. This CDR3 is built from 15 residues. The complete variable domain, with remaining parts taken from reference TRBV14 and TRBJ1-1, reads EAGVTQFPSHSVIEKGQTVTLRCDPISGHDNLYWYRRVMGKEIKFLLHFVKESKQDESGMPNNRFLAERTGGTYSTLKVQPAELEDSGVYFCASSQEFGPATEAFFGQGTRLTVV.

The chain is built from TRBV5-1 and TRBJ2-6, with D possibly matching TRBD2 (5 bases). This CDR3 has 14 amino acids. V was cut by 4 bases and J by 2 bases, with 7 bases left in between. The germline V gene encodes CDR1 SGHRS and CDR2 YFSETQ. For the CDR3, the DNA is TGCGCCAGCAGCGGTAGCGCTGGGGCCAACGTCCTGACTTTC. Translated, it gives CASSGSAGANVLTF.

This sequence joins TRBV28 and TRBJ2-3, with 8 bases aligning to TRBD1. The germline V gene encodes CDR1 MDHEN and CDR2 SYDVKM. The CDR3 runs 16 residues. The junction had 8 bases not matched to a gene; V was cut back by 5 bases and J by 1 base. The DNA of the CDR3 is TGTGCCAGCAGTGAGCAGGGGGCTTCGGGCACAGATACGCAGTATTTT. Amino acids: CASSEQGASGTDTQYF.